The 27 T cell receptor beta chains reported below all come from one sample, sequenced in a study of OX40 agonist ivuxolimab in advanced cancers. This table comes from immunoSEQ multiplex PCR, and its TCRdb copy is limited to in-frame clones, with some not included. The sample includes around 80,000 clones, roughly nine tenths seen only once; the top ten take around 0.18%. Sequencing was performed on CD4+ or CD8+ T cells sorted from blood, taken in a trial of the OX40 agonist ivuxolimab. These receptors were collected from an adult with an advanced solid tumor such as melanoma, head and neck, liver or kidney cancer.

The V gene is TRBV7-3, the J gene TRBJ1-2; no definite D call. V was trimmed by 3 bases and J by 4 bases, leaving 12 bases between them. The CDR3 spans 14 residues. Germline V gene lookup returns CDR1 SGHTA and CDR2 FQGTGA. The DNA of the CDR3 is TGTGCCAGCAGCTTCCGGGCGTCAAGCTATGGCTACACCTTC. Translation: CASSFRASSYGYTF. Looking up the rest from reference TRBV7-3 and TRBJ1-2 gives the full variable domain: GAGVSQTPSNKVTEKGKYVELRCDPISGHTALYWYRQSLGQGPEFLIYFQGTGAADDSGLPNDRFFAVRPEGSVSTLKIQRTERGDSAVYLCASSFRASSYGYTFGSGTRLTVV.

The chain carries TRBV5-1 and TRBJ2-1; D ambiguous. The CDR3 length is 14 residues. CDR1 and CDR2 from the germline V gene are SGHRS and YFSETQ. V was clipped by 4 bases and J by 8 bases, with 16 bases between them. Written as DNA, the CDR3 is TGCGCCAGCAGCCCTGGCAATCCTACACATGAGCAGTTCTTC. This translates into CASSPGNPTHEQFF.

The chain couples TRBV7-2 to TRBJ2-3, with a tentative D call TRBD1 (5 bases). The CDR3 extends over 14 amino acids. V lost 7 bases and J 5 bases, leaving 16 bases between the germline ends. Germline V gene sequence: CDR1 SGHTA, CDR2 FQGNSA. As DNA, the CDR3 is TGTGCCAGCACCCGCTTGGGGCCCCTAGATACGCAGTATTTT. Translating gives CASTRLGPLDTQYF.

The count of this clone is one. The chain has TRBV29-1 and TRBJ2-2; 8 bases are a match to TRBD1. V gave up 7 bases and J gave up 8 bases; unmatched junction bases: 6. Germline V gene lookup returns CDR1 SQVTM and CDR2 ANQGSEA. The CDR3 covers 12 residues. This CDR3 reads CSGTGGPGELFF. The CDR3 nucleotides read TGCAGCGGTACAGGGGGACCGGGGGAGCTGTTTTTT.

This clone was seen a few times. This rearrangement joins TRBV15 to TRBJ2-2; 12 bases map to TRBD2. The germline V gene has CDR1 LNHNV and CDR2 YYDKDF (reference sequence). The CDR3 loop spans 19 amino acids. With 4 bases clipped from V and 5 bases from J, the junction kept 14 bases outside the gene matches. CDR3 sequence (DNA): TGTGCCACCAGCAAAGTAAGACTAGCGGGAGTATGGGGGACCGGGGAGCTGTTTTTT. It codes for CATSKVRLAGVWGTGELFF.

This sequence joins TRBV5-1 and TRBJ2-3; the match to TRBD2 covers 8 bases. Germline V gene lookup returns CDR1 SGHRS and CDR2 YFSETQ. The V and J ends lost 4 bases and 0 bases, in that order; junction bases with no gene match: 1. The CDR3 length is 14 residues. The DNA for the CDR3 is TGCGCCAGCAGCCCGGGGGGGAGCACAGATACGCAGTATTTT. This translates into CASSPGGSTDTQYF. The entire variable domain, with the rest obtained from reference TRBV5-1 and TRBJ2-3, is as follows: KAGVTQTPRYLIKTRGQQVTLSCSPISGHRSVSWYQQTPGQGLQFLFEYFSETQRNKGNFPGRFSGRQFSNSRSEMNVSTLELGDSALYLCASSPGGSTDTQYFGPGTRLTVL.

The rearrangement uses TRBV7-8 and TRBJ2-3; 16 bases match TRBD2. Germline CDR1 and CDR2: SGHVS and FQNEAQ. The CDR3 is made up of 19 amino acids. The V gene end was trimmed by 1 base and the J gene end by 2 bases; junction bases not matched to a gene: 6. The DNA for the CDR3 is TGTGCCAGCAGCTTAGTTCCGGGACTAGCGGGAGGGTTCACAGATACGCAGTATTTT. Translation gives CASSLVPGLAGGFTDTQYF.

The CDR3, as DNA: TGTGCCAGCAGCCTGATGGGTGGGATGGACTCACAGTACTTC. It codes for CASSLMGGMDSQYF. The J gene is TRBJ2-7, the V gene TRBV5-4; D may be TRBD2 (5 bases). The V end was cut by 4 bases, the J end by 10 bases, with 21 bases between. Germline V CDR1 and CDR2: SGHNT, YYREEE (reference sequence). This CDR3 spans 14 amino acids.

This chain connects TRBV7-9 to TRBJ1-1, with 8 nucleotides matching TRBD1. V dropped 4 bases and J dropped 1; count of bases not matched to a gene: 8. This CDR3 spans 16 amino acids. CDR1 and CDR2 (germline): SEHNR, FQNEAQ (reference sequence). CDR3 region: CASSSRGLRGNTEAFF. CDR3 nucleotides: TGTGCCAGCAGCTCCAGGGGGCTGCGTGGGAACACTGAAGCTTTCTTT.

This chain connects TRBV19 to TRBJ2-7, with 9 bases fitting TRBD1. The CDR3 has 18 residues. The V gene end was trimmed by 5 bases and the J gene end by 3 bases; junction bases not matched to a gene: 17. The germline gives CDR1 LNHDA, CDR2 SQIVND (reference sequence). The CDR3 reads CASSRLGGQGYARYEQYF. The CDR3, as DNA: TGTGCCAGTAGTCGTCTTGGGGGACAGGGTTATGCGCGCTACGAGCAGTACTTC.

CDR3 protein: CATIPGRSGYGYTF. The DNA of the CDR3 is TGTGCCACCATACCGGGGAGGTCGGGCTATGGCTACACCTTC. The V call is TRBV28, the J call TRBJ1-2; no reliable D call. With 10 bases removed from V and 4 bases from J, the gap between germline ends came to 19 bases. CDR3 length: 14 amino acids. Germline CDR1 and CDR2: MDHEN and SYDVKM.

The V gene is TRBV5-4, the J gene TRBJ2-5; 9 bases are shared with TRBD2. V was pared by 2 bases and J by 4 bases, with 6 bases of the junction left unmatched. The CDR3 length is 15 residues. The V gene's germline CDR1 is SGHNT and CDR2 YYREEE (reference sequence). The CDR3 region has the DNA TGTGCCAGCAGCTTAGGTATTAGCGGGAGAGAGACCCAGTACTTC. It translates to CASSLGISGRETQYF. Combining the CDR3 with reference TRBV5-4 and TRBJ2-5 gives the whole variable domain ETGVTQSPTHLIKTRGQQVTLRCSSQSGHNTVSWYQQALGQGPQFIFQYYREEENGRGNFPPRFSGLQFPNYSSELNVNALELDDSALYLCASSLGISGRETQYFGPGTRLLVL.

This rearrangement joins TRBV6-1 to TRBJ2-1; D not resolved. CDR1 and CDR2 from the germline V gene are MNHNS and SASEGT. V was shortened by 0 bases and J by 0 bases, with 12 bases between the two germline ends. CDR3 length equals 17 residues. Here the CDR3 DNA reads TGTGCCAGCAGTGAAGCCGCACTACCGGACTCCTACAATGAGCAGTTCTTC. Protein sequence: CASSEAALPDSYNEQFF.

This chain links TRBV29-1 with TRBJ1-2; the D gene is possibly TRBD1 (5 bases). From germline, CDR1 is SQVTM and CDR2 ANQGSEA. The CDR3 consists of 16 residues. V was trimmed by 6 bases and J by 4 bases, leaving 24 bases between them. Written as DNA, the CDR3 is TGCAGCGTCACGGGGCTCCTGACAAGGGAGGTCTATGGCTACACCTTC. Translated, it gives CSVTGLLTREVYGYTF.

J is TRBJ2-7 and V is TRBV11-2; D might be TRBD2 (6 bases). Trimming pared 5 bases from V and 6 bases from J, leaving 11 bases between. Germline loops: CDR1 SGHAT, CDR2 FQNNGV. The CDR3 loop spans 12 amino acids. Written as DNA, the CDR3 is TGTGCCAGCAGCCCCATGGGGGGCGAGCAGTACTTC. This codes for CASSPMGGEQYF.

The rearrangement joins TRBV19 to TRBJ1-1; D is unclear. V was trimmed by 10 bases and J by 0 bases, leaving 9 bases between them. The CDR3 is 12 residues long. Germline CDR1 reads LNHDA; CDR2 reads SQIVND (reference sequence). The CDR3 bases are TGTGCCACCTCCAGATTGAACACTGAAGCTTTCTTT. The encoded protein is CATSRLNTEAFF.

V usage is TRBV6-6 and J usage is TRBJ2-2; TRBD1 might be the D (5 bases). CDR3 length equals 15 residues. Germline CDR1 and CDR2: MNHNY and SVGAGI (reference sequence). Trimming pared 4 bases from V and 0 bases from J, leaving 9 bases between. CDR3 amino acids: CASSWAGTNTGELFF. In nucleotides, the CDR3 is TGTGCCAGCAGTTGGGCAGGGACGAACACCGGGGAGCTGTTTTTT.

This chain links TRBV9 with TRBJ2-7; 7 positions agree with TRBD1. V was clipped by 4 bases and J by 5 bases; unmatched bases: 9. CDR1 is SGDLS, CDR2 YYNGEE, per germline. The CDR3 loop spans 14 amino acids. CDR3 nucleotides: TGTGCCAGCAGCCCACGACAGGGTCCGGACGAGCAGTACTTC. This sequence encodes CASSPRQGPDEQYF. Full variable domain (missing parts from reference TRBV9 and TRBJ2-7): DSGVTQTPKHLITATGQRVTLRCSPRSGDLSVYWYQQSLDQGLQFLIQYYNGEERAKGNILERFSAQQFPDLHSELNLSSLELGDSALYFCASSPRQGPDEQYFGPGTRLTVT.

The V and J genes are TRBV9 and TRBJ2-7, with 7 positions matching TRBD1. The J segment lost 3 bases and the V segment lost 2 bases, leaving 8 bases of the junction unmatched. CDR3 length: 15 residues. In germline, CDR1 is SGDLS, CDR2 YYNGEE. CDR3 sequence (DNA): TGTGCCAGCAGCGTGGGGACAGTCGGAGGCTACGAGCAGTACTTC. Amino acids: CASSVGTVGGYEQYF.

The V call is TRBV28, the J call TRBJ1-2, with D perhaps matching TRBD1 (5 bases). V lost 5 bases and J 5 bases, leaving 9 bases between the germline ends. From germline, CDR1 is MDHEN and CDR2 SYDVKM. CDR3 size: 12 residues. The CDR3 DNA reads TGTGCCAGCAGTGTAGACAGTTATGGCTACACCTTC. Amino acids: CASSVDSYGYTF.

V and J are TRBV15 and TRBJ1-1, with TRBD1 as a possible D gene (5 bases). This CDR3 region has 12 residues. Trimming removed 3 bases at V and 4 bases at J, with 6 bases between. In germline, CDR1 is LNHNV, CDR2 YYDKDF (reference sequence). The CDR3 sequence: CATSRGGTEAFF. The DNA of the CDR3 is TGTGCCACCAGCAGGGGGGGCACTGAAGCTTTCTTT.

The genes are TRBV5-4 and TRBJ2-5, with D perhaps matching TRBD1 (5 bases). The germline V and J ends were trimmed by 4 bases and 1 base, with 14 bases remaining between them. Germline assignment: CDR1 SGHNT and CDR2 YYREEE (reference sequence). This CDR3 has 15 residues. The CDR3 is CASSRIRAPQETQYF. For the CDR3, the DNA is TGTGCCAGCAGCCGGATCAGGGCTCCCCAAGAGACCCAGTACTTC.

The chain couples TRBV7-9 to TRBJ2-3; D is unclear. The CDR3 covers 13 residues. V dropped 4 bases and J dropped 4 bases, with 9 bases sitting between them. Germline assignment: CDR1 SEHNR and CDR2 FQNEAQ (reference sequence). Here the CDR3 reads CASSSHGPDTQYF. The CDR3 DNA sequence: TGTGCCAGCAGCTCCCATGGCCCAGATACGCAGTATTTT.

V usage is TRBV19 and J usage is TRBJ2-2; 8 positions agree with TRBD2. Looked up from germline, CDR1 is LNHDA and CDR2 is SQIVND (reference sequence). The ends lost 9 bases at V and 4 bases at J; junction bases unmatched: 10. The CDR3 runs to 15 residues. The CDR3, as DNA: TGTGCCAGCCGCAGCGGGGGCACCTCCACCGGGGAGCTGTTTTTT. Encoded protein: CASRSGGTSTGELFF.

The V and J genes are TRBV19 and TRBJ1-6; 10 nucleotides match TRBD1. V dropped 7 bases and J dropped 6; count of bases not matched to a gene: 6. This CDR3 has 15 amino acids. The germline V gene encodes CDR1 LNHDA and CDR2 SQIVND (reference sequence). The CDR3: CASNLGQGVNSPLHF. The CDR3 DNA is TGTGCCAGTAACCTCGGACAGGGGGTTAATTCACCCCTCCACTTT.

This clone came up a few times. This sequence joins TRBV5-1 and TRBJ2-2, with 8 nucleotides matching TRBD1. Per germline, CDR1 SGHRS and CDR2 YFSETQ. CDR3 size: 15 residues. V was pared by 2 bases and J by 4 bases, with 4 bases of the junction left unmatched. For the CDR3, the DNA is TGCGCCAGCAGCTTTACACAGGGGGGCACCGGGGAGCTGTTTTTT. As protein: CASSFTQGGTGELFF.

The chain recombines TRBV19 with TRBJ2-3, with a possible D match to TRBD1 (5 bases). Trimming removed 8 bases at V and 2 bases at J, with 11 bases between. The CDR3 is made up of 13 amino acids. Germline V gene sequence: CDR1 LNHDA, CDR2 SQIVND (reference sequence). The CDR3 DNA follows: TGTGCCAGTGGAACAGGCCTCACAGATACGCAGTATTTT. Protein product: CASGTGLTDTQYF.